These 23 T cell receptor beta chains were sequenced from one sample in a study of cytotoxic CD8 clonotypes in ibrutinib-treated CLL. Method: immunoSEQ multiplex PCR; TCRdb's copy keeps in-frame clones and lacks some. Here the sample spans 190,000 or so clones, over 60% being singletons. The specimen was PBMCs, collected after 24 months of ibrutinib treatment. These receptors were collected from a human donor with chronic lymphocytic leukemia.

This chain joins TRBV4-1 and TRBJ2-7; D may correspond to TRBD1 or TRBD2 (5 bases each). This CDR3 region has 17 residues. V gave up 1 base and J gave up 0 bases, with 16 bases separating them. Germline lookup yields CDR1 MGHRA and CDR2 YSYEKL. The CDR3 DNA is TGCGCCAGCAGCCAAGTTTTGAGGGGATCCGTCTCCTACGAGCAGTACTTC. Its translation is CASSQVLRGSVSYEQYF.

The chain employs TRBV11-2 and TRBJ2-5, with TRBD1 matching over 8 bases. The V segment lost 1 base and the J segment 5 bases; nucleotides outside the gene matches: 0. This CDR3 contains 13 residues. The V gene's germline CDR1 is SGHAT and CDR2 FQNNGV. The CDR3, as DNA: TGTGCCAGCAGCTTAGCAGGGGGCGAGACCCAGTACTTC. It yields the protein CASSLAGGETQYF.

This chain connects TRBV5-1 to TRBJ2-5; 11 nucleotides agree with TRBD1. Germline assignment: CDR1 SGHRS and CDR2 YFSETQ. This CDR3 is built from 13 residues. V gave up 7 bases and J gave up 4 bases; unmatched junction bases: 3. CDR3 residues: CASRTGGRETQYF. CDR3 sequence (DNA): TGCGCCAGCCGGACAGGGGGCAGAGAGACCCAGTACTTC.

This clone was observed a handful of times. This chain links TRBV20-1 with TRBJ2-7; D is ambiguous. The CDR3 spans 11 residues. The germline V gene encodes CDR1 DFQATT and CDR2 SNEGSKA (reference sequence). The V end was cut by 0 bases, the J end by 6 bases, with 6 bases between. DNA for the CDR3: TGCAGTGCTAGAGATTACACCGAGCAGTACTTC. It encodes CSARDYTEQYF.

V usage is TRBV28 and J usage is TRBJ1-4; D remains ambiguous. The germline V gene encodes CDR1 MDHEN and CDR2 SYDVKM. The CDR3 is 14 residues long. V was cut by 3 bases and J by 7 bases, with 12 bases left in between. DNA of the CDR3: TGTGCCAGCAGTTTGGTGGGAGGCGGTGAAAAACTGTTTTTT. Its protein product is CASSLVGGGEKLFF.

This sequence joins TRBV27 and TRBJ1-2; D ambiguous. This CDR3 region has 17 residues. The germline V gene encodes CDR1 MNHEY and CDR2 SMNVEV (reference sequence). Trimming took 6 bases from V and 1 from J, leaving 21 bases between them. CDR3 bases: TGTGCCAGCAGAATGGCCTACCCAGGACCCCTTAACTATGGCTACACCTTC. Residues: CASRMAYPGPLNYGYTF.

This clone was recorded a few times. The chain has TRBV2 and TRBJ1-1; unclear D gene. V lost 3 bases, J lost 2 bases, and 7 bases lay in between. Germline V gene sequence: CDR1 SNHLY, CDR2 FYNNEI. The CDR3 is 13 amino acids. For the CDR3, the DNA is TGTGCCAGCAGTGACGGACTAAACACTGAAGCTTTCTTT. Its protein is CASSDGLNTEAFF.

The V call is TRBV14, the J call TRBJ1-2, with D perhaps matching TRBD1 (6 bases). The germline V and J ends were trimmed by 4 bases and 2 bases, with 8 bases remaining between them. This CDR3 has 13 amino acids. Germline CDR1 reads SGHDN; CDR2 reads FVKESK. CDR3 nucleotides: TGTGCCAGCAGCCGAGACAGGAACTATGGCTACACCTTC. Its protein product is CASSRDRNYGYTF.

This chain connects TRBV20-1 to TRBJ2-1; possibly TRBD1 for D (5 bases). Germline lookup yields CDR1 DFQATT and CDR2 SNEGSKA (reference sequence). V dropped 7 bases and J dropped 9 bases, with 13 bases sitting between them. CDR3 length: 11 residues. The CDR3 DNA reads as TGCAGTGGGGGCCTATATGGTGAGCAGTTCTTC. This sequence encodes CSGGLYGEQFF.

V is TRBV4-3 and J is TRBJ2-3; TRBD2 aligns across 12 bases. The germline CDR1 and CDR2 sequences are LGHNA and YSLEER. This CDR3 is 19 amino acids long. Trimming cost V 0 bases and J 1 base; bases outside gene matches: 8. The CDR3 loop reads CASSQDWLAGGWGTDTQYF. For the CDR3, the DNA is TGCGCCAGCAGCCAAGATTGGCTAGCGGGAGGGTGGGGCACAGATACGCAGTATTTT.

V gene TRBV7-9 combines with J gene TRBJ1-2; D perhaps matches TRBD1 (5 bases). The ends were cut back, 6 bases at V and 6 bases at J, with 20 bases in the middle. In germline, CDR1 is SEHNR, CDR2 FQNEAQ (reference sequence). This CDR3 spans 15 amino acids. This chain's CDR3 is CASRLIKSRDDGYTF. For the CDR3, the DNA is TGTGCCAGCAGGCTAATTAAAAGCCGGGACGATGGCTACACCTTC. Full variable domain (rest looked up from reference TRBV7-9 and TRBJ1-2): DTGVSQNPRHKITKRGQNVTFRCDPISEHNRLYWYRQTLGQGPEFLTYFQNEAQLEKSRLLSDRFSAERPKGSFSTLEIQRTEQGDSAMYLCASRLIKSRDDGYTFGSGTRLTVV.

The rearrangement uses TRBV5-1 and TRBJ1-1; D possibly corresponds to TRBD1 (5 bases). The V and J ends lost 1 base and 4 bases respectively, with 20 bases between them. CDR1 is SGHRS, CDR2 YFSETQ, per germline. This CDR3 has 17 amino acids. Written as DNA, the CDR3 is TGCGCCAGCAGCTTGTTAAGGGGCCACGGTGGGGCCACTGAAGCTTTCTTT. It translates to CASSLLRGHGGATEAFF.

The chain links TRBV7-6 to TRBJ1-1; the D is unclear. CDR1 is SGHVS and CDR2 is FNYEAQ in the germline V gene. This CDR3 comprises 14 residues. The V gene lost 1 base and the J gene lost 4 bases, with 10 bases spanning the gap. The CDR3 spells CASSLGLELTEAFF. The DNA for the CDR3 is TGTGCCAGCAGCTTAGGGCTAGAACTCACTGAAGCTTTCTTT.

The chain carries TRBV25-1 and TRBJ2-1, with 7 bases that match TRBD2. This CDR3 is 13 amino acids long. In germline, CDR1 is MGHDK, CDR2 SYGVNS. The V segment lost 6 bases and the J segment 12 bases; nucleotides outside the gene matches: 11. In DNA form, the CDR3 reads TGTGCCAGCAGCCGGGACCCCGGGGGGTTGCAGTTCTTC. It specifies CASSRDPGGLQFF. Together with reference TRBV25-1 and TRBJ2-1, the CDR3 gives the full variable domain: EADIYQTPRYLVIGTGKKITLECSQTMGHDKMYWYQQDPGMELHLIHYSYGVNSTEKGDLSSESTVSRIRTEHFPLTLESARPSHTSQYLCASSRDPGGLQFFGPGTRLTVL.

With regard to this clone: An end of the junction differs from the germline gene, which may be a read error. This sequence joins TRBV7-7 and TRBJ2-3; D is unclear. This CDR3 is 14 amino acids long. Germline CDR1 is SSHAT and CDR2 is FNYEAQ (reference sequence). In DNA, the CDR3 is TGTGCTAGCAGCTTAGAATCTGTTCCAGATACGCAGTATTTT. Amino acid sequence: CASSLESVPDTQYF.

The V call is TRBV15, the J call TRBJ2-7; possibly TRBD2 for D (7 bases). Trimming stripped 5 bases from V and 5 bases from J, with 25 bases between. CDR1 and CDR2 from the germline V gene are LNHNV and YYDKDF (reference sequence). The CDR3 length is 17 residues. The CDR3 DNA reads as TGTGCCACCAGCCCCCGGAAGACTGGGGGGGGGCGAGACGAGCAGTACTTC. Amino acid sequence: CATSPRKTGGGRDEQYF.

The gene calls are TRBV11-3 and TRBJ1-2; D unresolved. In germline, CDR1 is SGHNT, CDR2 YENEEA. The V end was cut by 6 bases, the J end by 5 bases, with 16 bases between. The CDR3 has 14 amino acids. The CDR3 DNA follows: TGTGCCAGCAGACACGAGACACGGGGTTATGGCTACACCTTC. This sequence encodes CASRHETRGYGYTF.

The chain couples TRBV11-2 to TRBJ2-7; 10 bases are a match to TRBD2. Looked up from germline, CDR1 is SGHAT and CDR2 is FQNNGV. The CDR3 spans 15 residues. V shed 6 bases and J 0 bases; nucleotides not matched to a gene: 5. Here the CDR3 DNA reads TGTGCCAGCAGAACACTAGCGGGGACCTCCTACGAGCAGTACTTC. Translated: CASRTLAGTSYEQYF.

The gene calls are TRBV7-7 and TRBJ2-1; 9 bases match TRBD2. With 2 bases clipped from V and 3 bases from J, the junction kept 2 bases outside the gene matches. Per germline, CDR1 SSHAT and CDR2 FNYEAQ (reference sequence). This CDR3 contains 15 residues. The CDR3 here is CASSLSGGLYNEQFF. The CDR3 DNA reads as TGTGCCAGCAGCTTAAGCGGGGGGCTCTACAATGAGCAGTTCTTC.

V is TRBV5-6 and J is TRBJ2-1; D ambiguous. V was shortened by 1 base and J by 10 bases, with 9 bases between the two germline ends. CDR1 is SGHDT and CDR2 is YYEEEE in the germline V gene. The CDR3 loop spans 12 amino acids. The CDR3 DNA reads TGTGCCAGCAGCTTGTTGGCGGAGGAGCAGTTCTTC. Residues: CASSLLAEEQFF.

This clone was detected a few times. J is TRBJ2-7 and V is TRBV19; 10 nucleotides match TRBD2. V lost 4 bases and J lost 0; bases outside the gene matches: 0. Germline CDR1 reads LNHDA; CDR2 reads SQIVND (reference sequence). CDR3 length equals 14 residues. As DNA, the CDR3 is TGTGCCAGTAGTAGGACTAGCGGCTCCTACGAGCAGTACTTC. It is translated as CASSRTSGSYEQYF.

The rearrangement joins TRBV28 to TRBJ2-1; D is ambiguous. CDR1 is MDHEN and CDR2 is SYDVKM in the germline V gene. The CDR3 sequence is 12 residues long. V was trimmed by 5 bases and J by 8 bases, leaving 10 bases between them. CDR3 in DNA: TGTGCCAGCAGTCGGCCGGGTGATGAGCAGTTCTTC. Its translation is CASSRPGDEQFF.

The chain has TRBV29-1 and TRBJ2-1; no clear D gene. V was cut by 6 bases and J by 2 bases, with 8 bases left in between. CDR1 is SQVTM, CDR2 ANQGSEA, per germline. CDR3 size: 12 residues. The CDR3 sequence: CSVDGAYNEQFF. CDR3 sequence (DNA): TGCAGCGTGGACGGAGCCTACAATGAGCAGTTCTTC.